This T cell receptor beta chain was documented in a study of blood T cell repertoires in COVID-19 (TCRdb year 2020). Concerning the study at large: Samples covering the acute and convalescent phases of COVID-19 were provided by collaborators in the United States, Italy and Spain. The prospective study material was composed of cDNA or gDNA derived from T cells, B-cell-depleted T cells, or PBMCs. The dataset comprised deeply sampled blood TCRbeta repertoires from subjects exposed to, actively infected with, or recovered from COVID-19. The repertoires were released in a freely available public database intended as a resource for research on the immune response to SARS-CoV-2. The samples were drawn from two sources: the first 160 participants of the ongoing ImmuneRACE study, and 950 to 1,500 subjects contributed by 6 global collaborators. Nearly every sample came with metadata listing a de-identified subject ID, COVID-19 status, age in years and sex. HLA class I and class II types, where available, came from metadata supplied by the sample provider rather than from assay-based typing. What the research found in general, with its limitations: Clinical and demographic metadata were provided uncurated, with the amount varying by source and participant.

Of note for this clone: What this receptor recognizes is not known. Base qualities are not recorded, but no much larger clone differs from it by a single base.

The immunoSEQ Assay, a bias-controlled multiplex PCR, was used to amplify TCRbeta CDR3 regions from genomic DNA. Per the original workflow: Nucleated cell counts per sample were estimated from amplification of reference gene primers within the assay. Sequence reads were collapsed and filtered to measure the absolute abundance of every unique TCRbeta CDR3 rearrangement. For each sample, productive Simpson clonality was calculated as the square root of Simpson's diversity index across productive rearrangements. The table was pulled from immuneACCESS by TCRdb, which kept in-frame rearrangements only. Such tables lose some clones; where checked, under half of the loss comes from unresolved V genes, and the rest has no known cause. V and J calls and clone size are copied from that table; D and trimming were computed from the DNA. The sample data list approximately 200,000 clones, and about 85% of these were observed just once. The top ten constitute 0.85% to 1% of the sample.

Each collaborating institution followed its own protocols to collect whole blood in K2EDTA tubes. For TCRbeta analysis, collaborator samples were shipped as frozen whole blood, as isolated PBMCs, or as DNA extracted from either sample type. This clonotype originated in a man in his forties with acute or convalescent COVID-19. Specimen: peripheral blood.

The CDR3 reads as follows: CASSPTGAYEQYF. The DNA sequence is as follows: TGTGCCAGCAGCCCAACTGGAGCGTACGAGCAGTACTTC. The sequence is built from TRBV7-2 and TRBJ2-7; a confident D gene designation cannot be given. A distance of 12 bases separates the germline ends of V and J, which lose 5 bases and 4 bases respectively. CDR1 SGHTA and CDR2 FQGNSA are derived from the germline V gene. From the cysteine up to the phenylalanine, the CDR3 has a length of 13 residues. Here the CDR3 DNA is all that survives: 39 bases in frame from base 1.